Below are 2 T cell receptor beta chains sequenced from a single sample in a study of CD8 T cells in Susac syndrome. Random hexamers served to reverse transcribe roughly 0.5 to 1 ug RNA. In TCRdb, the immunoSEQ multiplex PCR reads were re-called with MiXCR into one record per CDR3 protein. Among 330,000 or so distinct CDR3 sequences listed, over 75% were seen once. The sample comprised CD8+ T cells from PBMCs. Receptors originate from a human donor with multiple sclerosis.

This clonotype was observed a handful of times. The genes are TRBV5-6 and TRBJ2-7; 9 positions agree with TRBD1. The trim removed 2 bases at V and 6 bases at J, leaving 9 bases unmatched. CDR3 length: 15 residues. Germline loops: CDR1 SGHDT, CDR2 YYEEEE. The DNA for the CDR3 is TGTGCCAGCAGCTTCGGGACAGGGATGGGGTCCGAGCAGTACTTC. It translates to CASSFGTGMGSEQYF.

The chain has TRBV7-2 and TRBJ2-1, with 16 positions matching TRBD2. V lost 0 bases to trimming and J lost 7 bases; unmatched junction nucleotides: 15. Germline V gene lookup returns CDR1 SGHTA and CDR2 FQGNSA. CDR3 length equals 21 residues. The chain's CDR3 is CASSLAGRAGLAGGPWNEQFF. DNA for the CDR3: TGTGCCAGCAGCTTAGCGGGCAGGGCGGGACTAGCGGGAGGGCCCTGGAATGAGCAGTTCTTC.